What follows are 3 T cell receptor beta chains derived from one specimen sequenced in a study of radiotherapy plus CTLA-4 blockade in lung cancer. Sequencing was performed with immunoSEQ multiplex PCR; in TCRdb, only in-frame clones are kept and a portion is missing. The table shows over 85,000 clones, with under 85% occurring only once. Sample: peripheral blood, taken from a patient treated with radiotherapy plus ipilimumab. The receptors here all came from a human donor with non-small cell lung cancer who had a partial response to radiotherapy plus ipilimumab. Some clones in this sample may be carry-over from other donors' samples.

The rearrangement links TRBV5-1 to TRBJ1-3; D remains ambiguous. Per germline, CDR1 SGHRS and CDR2 YFSETQ. CDR3 length: 15 amino acids. Trimming cost V 0 bases and J 4 bases, with 11 bases left between them. The CDR3: CASSLESGPGNTIYF. CDR3 DNA: TGCGCCAGCAGCTTGGAATCAGGCCCCGGAAACACCATATATTTT. The variable domain in full, completed from reference TRBV5-1 and TRBJ1-3, reads KAGVTQTPRYLIKTRGQQVTLSCSPISGHRSVSWYQQTPGQGLQFLFEYFSETQRNKGNFPGRFSGRQFSNSRSEMNVSTLELGDSALYLCASSLESGPGNTIYFGEGSWLTVV.

This clone was observed a single time. The chain couples TRBV27 to TRBJ2-5; 7 nucleotides line up with TRBD1. This CDR3 spans 15 amino acids. V was pared by 4 bases and J by 2 bases, with 7 bases of the junction left unmatched. CDR1 and CDR2 from the germline V gene are MNHEY and SMNVEV (reference sequence). The CDR3 region is CASSSRRGWQETQYF. In DNA form, the CDR3 reads TGTGCCAGCAGTTCCCGCAGGGGGTGGCAAGAGACCCAGTACTTC.

The chain carries TRBV19 and TRBJ2-2, with D perhaps matching TRBD1 (5 bases). Germline V gene data show CDR1 as LNHDA and CDR2 as SQIVND (reference sequence). The CDR3 is 15 residues long. V lost 3 bases, J lost 5 bases, and 13 bases lay in between. DNA for the CDR3: TGTGCCAGTAGTATCCCAGGGCGACGGACCGGGGAGCTGTTTTTT. Translating gives CASSIPGRRTGELFF.